Below, 32 T cell receptor beta chains from the same sample are listed, as sequenced in a study of blood T cell repertoires in COVID-19. Produced via immunoSEQ multiplex PCR; TCRdb's table is partial and in-frame only. The table lists around 100,000 clones, roughly 90% of them singletons. Sequenced: peripheral blood. The receptors come from a woman over 75 in a cohort sampled during active COVID-19.

The chain uses TRBV5-1 and TRBJ2-3, with 7 bases matching TRBD2. This CDR3 has 14 amino acids. V dropped 7 bases and J dropped 4; count of bases not matched to a gene: 9. Germline values: CDR1 SGHRS, CDR2 YFSETQ. CDR3 in amino acids: CASSGGGPPDTQYF. The CDR3 coding sequence is TGCGCCAGCTCGGGGGGAGGGCCCCCAGATACGCAGTATTTT.

V gene TRBV11-1 combines with J gene TRBJ2-7; 9 bases align to TRBD2. Trimming took 4 bases from V and 0 from J; bases not matched to a gene: 7. The germline V gene has CDR1 SGHAT and CDR2 FQDESV (reference sequence). The CDR3 sequence is 16 residues long. This CDR3 is CASSSSLAGPSYEQYF. The DNA of the CDR3 is TGTGCCAGCAGCTCCTCGCTAGCGGGGCCCTCCTACGAGCAGTACTTC.

This CDR3 reads CASSYTAREDTF. For the CDR3, the DNA is TGTGCCAGCAGTTACACGGCCAGGGAGGACACCTTC. This chain uses TRBV6-6 with TRBJ1-2; D possibly corresponds to TRBD1 (5 bases). This CDR3 has 12 amino acids. V dropped 2 bases and J dropped 12 bases, with 13 bases sitting between them. Germline values: CDR1 MNHNY, CDR2 SVGAGI (reference sequence).

This clone was counted once. V is TRBV18 and J is TRBJ2-5, with TRBD2 matching 14 bases. Per germline, CDR1 KGHSH and CDR2 LQKENI. CDR3 size: 16 residues. With 2 bases clipped from V and 4 bases from J, the junction kept 3 bases outside the gene matches. CDR3: CASSPTGLAGGETQYF. The DNA of the CDR3 is TGTGCCAGCTCACCAACCGGACTAGCGGGGGGAGAGACCCAGTACTTC.

CDR3 in amino acids: CASSPRDRGLGTEAFF. The CDR3 DNA reads as TGTGCCAGCAGCCCCCGGGACAGGGGATTAGGCACTGAAGCTTTCTTT. The gene calls are TRBV3-1 (or the pseudogene TRBV3-2) and TRBJ1-1, with 10 positions matching TRBD1. J lost 4 bases, V lost 4 bases, and 9 bases had no gene match. CDR1 and CDR2 (germline): LGHDT, YNNKEL (reference sequence). This CDR3 has 16 amino acids.

V and J are TRBV5-5 and TRBJ2-3; 7 bases fit TRBD1. Looked up from germline, CDR1 is SGHKS and CDR2 is YYEKEE (reference sequence). There are 15 residues in the CDR3. Trimming cost V 4 bases and J 0 bases; bases outside gene matches: 5. CDR3 DNA: TGTGCCAGCAGCCTAAGGGGGCTAAGCACAGATACGCAGTATTTT. Translated: CASSLRGLSTDTQYF.

V and J are TRBV7-9 and TRBJ2-1; TRBD2 matches at 7 bases. Trimming took 2 bases from V and 6 from J; bases not matched to a gene: 7. From germline, CDR1 is SEHNR and CDR2 FQNEAQ (reference sequence). The CDR3 has 15 amino acids. The CDR3 sequence: CASSLSGGGGNEQFF. The CDR3 nucleotides read TGTGCCAGCAGCTTATCGGGAGGCGGCGGCAATGAGCAGTTCTTC.

The chain links TRBV6-1 to TRBJ2-1; tentative D call: TRBD1 (5 bases). Germline-derived CDR1 and CDR2 are MNHNS and SASEGT. The CDR3 is made up of 17 amino acids. Trimming removed 4 bases at V and 0 bases at J, with 16 bases between. CDR3 protein: CASSGRTRIDSYNEQFF. The CDR3 coding sequence is TGTGCCAGCAGTGGAAGGACACGGATCGACTCCTACAATGAGCAGTTCTTC.

The chain couples TRBV5-8 to TRBJ1-4; perhaps TRBD1 as D (6 bases). Trimming shortened V by 3 bases and J by 5 bases, and 14 bases separated the two germline ends. This CDR3 has 15 residues. The germline V gene encodes CDR1 SGHTS and CDR2 YDEGEE. The DNA for the CDR3 is TGTGCCAGCAGCTACCAGACAGGAGCAAATGAAAAACTGTTTTTT. This sequence encodes CASSYQTGANEKLFF. The variable domain in full, completed from reference TRBV5-8 and TRBJ1-4, reads EAGVTQSPTHLIKTRGQQATLRCSPISGHTSVYWYQQALGLGLQFLLWYDEGEERNRGNFPPRFSGRQFPNYSSELNVNALELEDSALYLCASSYQTGANEKLFFGSGTQLSVL.

The rearrangement links TRBV11-2 to TRBJ2-1; TRBD2 matches 9 bases. The CDR3 runs to 17 residues. The V gene end was trimmed by 2 bases and the J gene end by 8 bases; junction bases not matched to a gene: 13. CDR1 and CDR2 (germline): SGHAT, FQNNGV. The CDR3 region is CASSLSLVGAGGDEQFF. The CDR3 nucleotides are TGTGCCAGCAGCTTATCGCTTGTCGGGGCGGGAGGGGATGAGCAGTTCTTC.

This rearrangement joins TRBV4-1 to TRBJ1-5; tentatively, D is TRBD1 (5 bases). Germline values: CDR1 MGHRA, CDR2 YSYEKL. The CDR3 totals 14 residues. Between the trimmed V and J ends, which lost 2 bases and 3 bases, there was a span of 8 bases. This CDR3 reads CASSQSRDNQPQHF. CDR3 sequence (DNA): TGCGCCAGCAGCCAATCCAGGGACAATCAGCCCCAGCATTTT.

The genes are TRBV18 and TRBJ1-5; D unclear. CDR3 length equals 15 residues. The germline V gene has CDR1 KGHSH and CDR2 LQKENI. Trimming took off 2 bases at V and 3 bases at J, with 11 bases between the two ends. The DNA of the CDR3 is TGTGCCAGCTCACCAACGGCGGGTCCCAATCAGCCCCAGCATTTT. The encoded protein is CASSPTAGPNQPQHF.

The rearrangement links TRBV5-3 to TRBJ2-3, with TRBD2 as a possible D gene (5 bases). TRBV5-3 is sorted into the ORF group, with uncertain function. CDR3 size: 17 residues. V gave up 4 bases and J gave up 5 bases, with 23 bases separating them. The CDR3: CARSPAAALWCVDTQYF. In DNA, the CDR3 is TGTGCCAGAAGCCCGGCAGCGGCGCTTTGGTGTGTAGATACGCAGTATTTT.

The chain is built from TRBV27 and TRBJ1-5; TRBD1 matches 9 bases. This CDR3 comprises 15 residues. CDR1 is MNHEY and CDR2 is SMNVEV in the germline V gene (reference sequence). J was trimmed by 3 bases and V by 7 bases; bases with no gene match: 7. The CDR3 loop reads CASKGTGRYNQPQHF. The CDR3 DNA reads as TGTGCCAGCAAAGGGACAGGGAGGTACAATCAGCCCCAGCATTTT.

V and J are TRBV7-9 and TRBJ2-3; 12 positions match TRBD2. This CDR3 region has 17 residues. Germline CDR1 and CDR2: SEHNR and FQNEAQ (reference sequence). Trimming cost V 7 bases and J 6 bases; bases outside gene matches: 14. This chain's CDR3 is CASTPRASGGAGDTQYF. CDR3 sequence (DNA): TGTGCCAGCACCCCTCGGGCTAGCGGGGGGGCCGGGGATACGCAGTATTTT.

This rearrangement joins TRBV28 to TRBJ2-7, with 9 bases identical to TRBD1. This CDR3 comprises 15 residues. V gave up 8 bases and J gave up 4 bases; unmatched junction bases: 12. Germline V gene data show CDR1 as MDHEN and CDR2 as SYDVKM. CDR3 region: CASLRAGQGGYEQYF. The CDR3 DNA is TGTGCCAGCCTACGGGCGGGACAGGGAGGATACGAGCAGTACTTC.

The V gene is TRBV5-4, the J gene TRBJ2-1, with 7 positions matching TRBD2. From germline, CDR1 is SGHNT and CDR2 YYREEE (reference sequence). The CDR3 has 12 residues. V trimming: 3 bases; J trimming: 12 bases; junction bases outside the gene matches: 6. Here the CDR3 DNA reads TGTGCCAGCAGCTGGGGGGGTCTGTGGCAGTTCTTC. It is translated as CASSWGGLWQFF. The full variable domain, its missing parts supplied by reference TRBV5-4 and TRBJ2-1, is ETGVTQSPTHLIKTRGQQVTLRCSSQSGHNTVSWYQQALGQGPQFIFQYYREEENGRGNFPPRFSGLQFPNYSSELNVNALELDDSALYLCASSWGGLWQFFGPGTRLTVL.

This chain links TRBV30 with TRBJ2-1; D ambiguous. CDR3 size: 11 residues. CDR1 and CDR2 from the germline V gene are GTSNPN and SVGIG (reference sequence). Trimming cost V 0 bases and J 8 bases, with 5 bases left between them. CDR3: CAWSVLDEQFF. The CDR3 bases are TGTGCCTGGAGTGTTTTAGATGAGCAGTTCTTC.

This rearrangement joins TRBV11-3 to TRBJ2-7; possible D gene TRBD2, 6 bases. The length of the CDR3 is 13 residues. Germline assignment: CDR1 SGHNT and CDR2 YENEEA. Trimming shortened V by 0 bases and J by 4 bases, and 7 bases separated the two germline ends. CDR3 bases: TGTGCCAGCAGCTTAGAGGCGGGGTACGAGCAGTACTTC. This codes for CASSLEAGYEQYF.

The chain couples TRBV13 to TRBJ1-3; no reliable D call. The V gene's germline CDR1 is PRHDT and CDR2 FYEKMQ (reference sequence). The CDR3 is 16 amino acids. Trimming stripped 5 bases from V and 2 bases from J, with 16 bases between. CDR3 loop: CASSPAAGRTGNTIYF. Written as DNA, the CDR3 is TGTGCCAGCAGCCCGGCTGCAGGTAGAACTGGAAACACCATATATTTT.

This chain links TRBV3-1 (or the pseudogene TRBV3-2) with TRBJ1-2; D remains unclear. CDR1 and CDR2 from the germline V gene are LGHDT and YNNKEL (reference sequence). The length of the CDR3 is 16 residues. Trimming pared 3 bases from V and 8 bases from J, leaving 22 bases between. CDR3 amino acids: CASSQLDYGVQGGYTF. In DNA, the CDR3 is TGTGCCAGCAGCCAGCTTGACTACGGGGTTCAAGGGGGCTACACCTTC.

The rearrangement joins TRBV6-5 to TRBJ2-3, with TRBD2 matching 7 bases. The V segment lost 2 bases and the J segment 3 bases; nucleotides outside the gene matches: 8. Germline CDR1 MNHEY, CDR2 SVGAGI. This CDR3 has 16 amino acids. The CDR3 DNA is TGTGCCAGCAGTTACGCCGGGGGGTATCGGACAGATACGCAGTATTTT. Translating it yields CASSYAGGYRTDTQYF.

The chain joins TRBV19 to TRBJ2-1; TRBD1 might be the D (6 bases). The V gene's germline CDR1 is LNHDA and CDR2 SQIVND (reference sequence). The CDR3 length is 19 residues. Trimming removed 4 bases from V and 3 bases from J, with 25 bases in between. CDR3 amino acids: CASSKDDYRVNVHYNEQFF. DNA of the CDR3: TGTGCCAGTAGTAAAGACGATTACAGGGTTAACGTTCACTACAATGAGCAGTTCTTC.

V usage is TRBV5-1 and J usage is TRBJ2-7; 11 nucleotides line up with TRBD1. V was clipped by 7 bases and J by 1 base; unmatched bases: 7. The CDR3 totals 15 residues. CDR1 and CDR2 from the germline V gene are SGHRS and YFSETQ. The CDR3 DNA reads as TGCGCCAGCCGGAGGGGACAGGGGGGATCCTACGAGCAGTACTTC. It yields the protein CASRRGQGGSYEQYF.

This clone has only a few counts. The chain carries TRBV5-1 and TRBJ2-5, with 9 bases matching TRBD2. There are 16 residues in the CDR3. Germline CDR1 and CDR2: SGHRS and YFSETQ. V shed 4 bases, J shed 1 base, and the junction held 8 bases outside the gene matches. The CDR3 region has the DNA TGCGCCAGCAGCCAAGGTGTAGCGGGGGCCCAAGAGACCCAGTACTTC. Protein: CASSQGVAGAQETQYF.

The J gene is TRBJ1-3, the V gene TRBV19, with no clear D. Between the trimmed V and J ends, which lost 4 bases and 7 bases, there was a span of 26 bases. CDR1 and CDR2 from the germline V gene are LNHDA and SQIVND (reference sequence). The CDR3 covers 18 residues. CDR3 loop: CASSRKMVPQPVGNTIYF. The CDR3 nucleotides read TGTGCCAGTAGTAGGAAAATGGTACCTCAGCCGGTCGGGAACACCATATATTTT.

The J gene is TRBJ2-1, the V gene TRBV7-2; 7 nucleotides line up with TRBD2. V shed 5 bases and J 6 bases; nucleotides not matched to a gene: 10. Germline V gene data show CDR1 as SGHTA and CDR2 as FQGNSA. The CDR3 length is 15 residues. The CDR3: CASSPQAAGSNEQFF. The CDR3, as DNA: TGTGCCAGCAGCCCCCAAGCAGCGGGATCCAATGAGCAGTTCTTC. Full variable domain (outside the CDR3, taken from reference TRBV7-2 and TRBJ2-1): GAGVSQSPSNKVTEKGKDVELRCDPISGHTALYWYRQSLGQGLEFLIYFQGNSAPDKSGLPSDRFSAERTGGSVSTLTIQRTQQEDSAVYLCASSPQAAGSNEQFFGPGTRLTVL.

This clone was seen a few times. The chain is built from TRBV5-4 and TRBJ2-7; 12 bases map to TRBD2. The J segment lost 1 base and the V segment lost 5 bases, leaving 7 bases of the junction unmatched. The length of the CDR3 is 16 residues. Per germline, CDR1 SGHNT and CDR2 YYREEE (reference sequence). The CDR3 sequence: CASRPPSGGDSYEQYF. For the CDR3, the DNA is TGTGCCAGCAGGCCACCTAGCGGGGGGGATTCCTACGAGCAGTACTTC.

CDR3 residues: CASSLGTGRILPLHF. The CDR3 DNA follows: TGTGCCAGCAGTTTAGGGACAGGGAGAATTTTACCCCTCCACTTT. The V call is TRBV28, the J call TRBJ1-6, with 9 bases matching TRBD1. The CDR3 contains 15 residues. V was clipped by 2 bases and J by 12 bases; unmatched bases: 8. Germline lookup yields CDR1 MDHEN and CDR2 SYDVKM.

The rearrangement joins TRBV7-9 to TRBJ1-4, with 8 positions matching TRBD1. In germline, CDR1 is SEHNR, CDR2 FQNEAQ (reference sequence). V lost 6 bases to trimming and J lost 7 bases; unmatched junction nucleotides: 10. The CDR3 consists of 15 residues. CDR3 amino acids: CASSYHGTGGEKLFF. The CDR3 nucleotides are TGTGCCAGCAGTTACCACGGGACAGGTGGTGAAAAACTGTTTTTT.

The chain combines TRBV9 with TRBJ2-1; 10 nucleotides align to TRBD2. Germline values: CDR1 SGDLS, CDR2 YYNGEE. The CDR3 runs to 17 residues. The V gene end was trimmed by 0 bases and the J gene end by 2 bases; junction bases not matched to a gene: 5. In nucleotides, the CDR3 is TGTGCCAGCAGCGTAGGCAAGGGACTAGCGACCTACAATGAGCAGTTCTTC. Translated: CASSVGKGLATYNEQFF.

This chain joins TRBV2 and TRBJ2-3, with a tentative D call TRBD2 (5 bases). The CDR3 runs to 14 residues. Deletions cut 2 bases from V and 5 bases from J, with 11 bases between. Germline V gene lookup returns CDR1 SNHLY and CDR2 FYNNEI. The CDR3 spells CASSEIGVGDTQYF. In DNA form, the CDR3 reads TGTGCCAGCAGTGAAATCGGGGTGGGAGATACGCAGTATTTT.